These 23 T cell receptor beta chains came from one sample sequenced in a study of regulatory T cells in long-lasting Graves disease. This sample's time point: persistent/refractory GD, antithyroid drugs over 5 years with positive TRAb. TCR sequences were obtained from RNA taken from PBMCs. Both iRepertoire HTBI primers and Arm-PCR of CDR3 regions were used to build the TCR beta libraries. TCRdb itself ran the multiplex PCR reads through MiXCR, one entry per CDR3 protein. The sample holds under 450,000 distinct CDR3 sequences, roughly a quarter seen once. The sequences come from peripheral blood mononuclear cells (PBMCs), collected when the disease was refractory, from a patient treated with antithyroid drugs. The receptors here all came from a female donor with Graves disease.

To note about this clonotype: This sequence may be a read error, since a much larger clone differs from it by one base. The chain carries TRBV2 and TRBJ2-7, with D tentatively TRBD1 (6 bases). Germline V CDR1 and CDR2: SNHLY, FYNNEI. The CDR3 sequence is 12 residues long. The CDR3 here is CVSRSDRYEQYF. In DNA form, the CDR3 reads TGTGTCAGTAGATCGGACAGATACGAGCAGTACTTC.

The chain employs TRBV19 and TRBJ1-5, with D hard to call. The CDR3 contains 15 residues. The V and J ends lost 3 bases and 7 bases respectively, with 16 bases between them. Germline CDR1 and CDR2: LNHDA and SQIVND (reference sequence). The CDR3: CASSIGETVRQPQHF. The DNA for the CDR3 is TGTGCCAGTAGTATTGGTGAAACGGTCAGGCAGCCCCAGCATTTT.

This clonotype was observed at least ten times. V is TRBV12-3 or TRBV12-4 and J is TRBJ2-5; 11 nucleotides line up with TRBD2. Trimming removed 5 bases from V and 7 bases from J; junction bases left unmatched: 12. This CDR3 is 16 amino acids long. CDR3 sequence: CASSIGTSGRMATQYF. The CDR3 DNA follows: TGTGCCAGCAGTATCGGGACTAGCGGAAGGATGGCGACCCAGTACTTC.

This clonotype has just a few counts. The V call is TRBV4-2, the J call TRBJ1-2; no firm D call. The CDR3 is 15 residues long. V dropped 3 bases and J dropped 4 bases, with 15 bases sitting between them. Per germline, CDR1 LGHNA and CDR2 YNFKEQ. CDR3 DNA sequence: TGTGCCAGCAGCCAGGTAGGGTGGGCCGGCTATGGCTACACCTTC. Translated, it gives CASSQVGWAGYGYTF.

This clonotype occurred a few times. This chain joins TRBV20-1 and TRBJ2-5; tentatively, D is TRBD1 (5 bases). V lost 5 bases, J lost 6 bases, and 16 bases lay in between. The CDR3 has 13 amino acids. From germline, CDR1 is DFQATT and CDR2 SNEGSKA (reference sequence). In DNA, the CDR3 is TGCAGTGCTCCCGCAGGGTCGGTCAAGACCCAGTACTTC. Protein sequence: CSAPAGSVKTQYF.

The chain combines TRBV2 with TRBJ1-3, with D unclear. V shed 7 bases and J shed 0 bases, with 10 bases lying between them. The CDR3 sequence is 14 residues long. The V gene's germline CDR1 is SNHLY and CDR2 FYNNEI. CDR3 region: CASIPGGSGNTIYF. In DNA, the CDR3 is TGTGCCAGCATACCGGGTGGCTCTGGAAACACCATATATTTT.

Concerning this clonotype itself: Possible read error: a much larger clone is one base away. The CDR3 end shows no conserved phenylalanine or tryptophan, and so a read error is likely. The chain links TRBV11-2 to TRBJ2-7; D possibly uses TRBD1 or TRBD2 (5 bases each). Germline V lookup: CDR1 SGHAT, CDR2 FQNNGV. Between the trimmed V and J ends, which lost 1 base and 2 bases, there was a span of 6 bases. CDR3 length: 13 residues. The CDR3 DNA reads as TGTGCCAGCAGCTTAGTGGGGGCCTACGAGCAGTACTCC. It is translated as CASSLVGAYEQYS.

CDR3 nucleotides: TGCAGCGTTGTAGGGGTCAATACCGGGAGAAATGAGCAGTTCTTC. It is translated as CSVVGVNTGRNEQFF. The V and J genes are TRBV29-1 and TRBJ2-1, with D possibly TRBD2 on 6 matching bases. Germline lookup yields CDR1 SQVTM and CDR2 ANQGSEA. V was trimmed by 4 bases and J by 7 bases, leaving 20 bases between them. The CDR3 covers 15 residues.

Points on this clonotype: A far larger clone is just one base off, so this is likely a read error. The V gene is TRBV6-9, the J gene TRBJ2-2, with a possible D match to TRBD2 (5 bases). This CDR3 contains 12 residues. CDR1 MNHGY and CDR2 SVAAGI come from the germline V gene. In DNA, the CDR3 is TGTGCCAGCAGTTCGTACACCGGGGAGCTGCTTTTT. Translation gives CASSSYTGELLF.

The CDR3 region has the DNA TGTGCCAGCAGCTTAGAGGCGAGGGTCCCCTATGGCTACACCTTC. It codes for CASSLEARVPYGYTF. The genes are TRBV7-9 and TRBJ1-2; D not certain. V lost 1 base, J lost 4 bases, and 13 bases lay in between. The CDR3 consists of 15 residues. Per germline, CDR1 SEHNR and CDR2 FQNEAQ (reference sequence).

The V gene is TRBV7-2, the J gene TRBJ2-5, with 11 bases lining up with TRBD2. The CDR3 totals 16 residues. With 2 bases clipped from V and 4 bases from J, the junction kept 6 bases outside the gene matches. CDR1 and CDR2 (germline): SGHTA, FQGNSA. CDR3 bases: TGTGCCAGCAGCTTAAACCTAGCGGGAGGACGAGAGACCCAGTACTTC. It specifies CASSLNLAGGRETQYF.

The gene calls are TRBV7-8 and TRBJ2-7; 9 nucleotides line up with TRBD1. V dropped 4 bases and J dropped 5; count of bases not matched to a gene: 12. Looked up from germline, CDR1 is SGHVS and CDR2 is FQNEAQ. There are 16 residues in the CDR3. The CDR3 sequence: CASSYPPGQGLDEQYF. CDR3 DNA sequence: TGTGCCAGCAGCTACCCACCGGGACAGGGCCTAGACGAGCAGTACTTC. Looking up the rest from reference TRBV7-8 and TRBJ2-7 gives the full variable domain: GAGVSQSPRYKVAKRGQDVALRCDPISGHVSLFWYQQALGQGPEFLTYFQNEAQLDKSGLPSDRFFAERPEGSVSTLKIQRTQQEDSAVYLCASSYPPGQGLDEQYFGPGTRLTVT.

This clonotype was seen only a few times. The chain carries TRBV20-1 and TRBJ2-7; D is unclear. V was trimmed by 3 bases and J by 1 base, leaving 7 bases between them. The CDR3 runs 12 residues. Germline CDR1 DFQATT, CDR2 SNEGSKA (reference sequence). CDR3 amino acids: CSASTDSYEQYF. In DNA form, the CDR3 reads TGCAGTGCTAGTACTGATTCCTACGAGCAGTACTTC.

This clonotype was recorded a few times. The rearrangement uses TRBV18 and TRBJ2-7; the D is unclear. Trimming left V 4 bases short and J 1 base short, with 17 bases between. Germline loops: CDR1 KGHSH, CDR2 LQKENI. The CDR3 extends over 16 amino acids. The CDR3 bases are TGTGCCAGCTCACGGGTCGACGATAGCCGGTCCTACGAGCAGTACTTC. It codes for CASSRVDDSRSYEQYF.

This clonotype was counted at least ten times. This CDR3 is CASSVQGLDQETQYF. CDR3 bases: TGTGCCAGCAGTGTACAGGGACTAGACCAAGAGACCCAGTACTTC. The rearrangement uses TRBV6-1 and TRBJ2-5, with 8 positions matching TRBD2. V lost 4 bases and J lost 0; bases outside the gene matches: 4. Germline-derived CDR1 and CDR2 are MNHNS and SASEGT. The CDR3 covers 15 residues.

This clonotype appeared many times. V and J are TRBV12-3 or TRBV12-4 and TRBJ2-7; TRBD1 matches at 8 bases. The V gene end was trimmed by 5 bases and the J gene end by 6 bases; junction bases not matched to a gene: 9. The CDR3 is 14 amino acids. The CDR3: CASSPVTGAAEQYF. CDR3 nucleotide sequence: TGTGCCAGCAGTCCTGTGACAGGGGCGGCCGAGCAGTACTTC.

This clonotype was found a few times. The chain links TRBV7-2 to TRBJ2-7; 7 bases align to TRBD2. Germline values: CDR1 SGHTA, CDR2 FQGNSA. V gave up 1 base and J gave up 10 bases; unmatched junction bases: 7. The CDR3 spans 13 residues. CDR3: CASSLEVAGDQYF. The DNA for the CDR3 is TGTGCCAGCAGCTTAGAGGTCGCGGGGGATCAGTACTTC.

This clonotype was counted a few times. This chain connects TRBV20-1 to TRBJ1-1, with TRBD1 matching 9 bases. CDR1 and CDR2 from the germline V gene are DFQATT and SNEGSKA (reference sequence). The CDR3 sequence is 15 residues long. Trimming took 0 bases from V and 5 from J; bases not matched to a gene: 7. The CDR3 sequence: CSARDLGQGSTEAFF. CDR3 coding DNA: TGCAGTGCTAGAGATCTGGGACAGGGTAGTACTGAAGCTTTCTTT.

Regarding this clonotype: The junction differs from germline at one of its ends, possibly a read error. As DNA, the CDR3 is TGCAGTGTTAGAGTGGACAGGGGGTTCGGCAATCAGCCCCAGCATTTT. Amino acids: CSVRVDRGFGNQPQHF. The chain carries TRBV20-1 and TRBJ1-5; TRBD1 matches at 10 bases. The germline V gene encodes CDR1 DFQATT and CDR2 SNEGSKA (reference sequence). The CDR3 runs to 16 residues.

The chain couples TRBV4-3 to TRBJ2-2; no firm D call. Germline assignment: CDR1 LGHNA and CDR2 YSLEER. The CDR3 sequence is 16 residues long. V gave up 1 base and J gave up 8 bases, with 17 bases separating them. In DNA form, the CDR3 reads TGCGCCAGCAGCCAAGGGCAAGTTCGAAGAGCAGGGGAGCTGTTTTTT. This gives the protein CASSQGQVRRAGELFF.

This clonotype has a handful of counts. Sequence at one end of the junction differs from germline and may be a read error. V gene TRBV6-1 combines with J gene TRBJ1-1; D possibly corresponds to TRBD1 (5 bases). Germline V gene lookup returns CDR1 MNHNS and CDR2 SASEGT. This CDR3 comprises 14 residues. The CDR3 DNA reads TGTGCCAGCAGATTCGGAGGGGATGGCACTGAAGCTCTCTTT. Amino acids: CASRFGGDGTEALF.

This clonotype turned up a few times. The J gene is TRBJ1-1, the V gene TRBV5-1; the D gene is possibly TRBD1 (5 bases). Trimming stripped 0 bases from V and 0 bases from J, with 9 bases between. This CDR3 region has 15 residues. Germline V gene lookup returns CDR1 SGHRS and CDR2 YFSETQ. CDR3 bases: TGCGCCAGCAGCTTGGGGGGGAAGATGAACACTGAAGCTTTCTTT. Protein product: CASSLGGKMNTEAFF.

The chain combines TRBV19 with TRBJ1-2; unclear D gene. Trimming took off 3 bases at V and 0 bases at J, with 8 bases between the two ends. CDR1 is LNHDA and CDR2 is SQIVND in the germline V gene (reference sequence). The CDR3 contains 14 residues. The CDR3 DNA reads TGTGCCAGTAGTATGCCGTTAGCTAACTATGGCTACACCTTC. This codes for CASSMPLANYGYTF.